This TCR beta chain was identified in a study of vaccination and CD4 T cells after COVID-19. The V gene lost 7 bases and the J gene lost 6 bases, with 13 bases spanning the gap. Germline CDR1 is MNHEY and CDR2 is SMNVEV (reference sequence). The CDR3 is 12 amino acids. The treatment here: approximately 11-day PBMC culture with coronavirus spike peptide pools or control peptides (ViraFEST assay). The Oncomine TCR Beta short-read assay was what sequenced the DNA obtained from cultured CD4+ T cells. TCRdb passed the PCR reads through MiXCR, listing each CDR3 protein once. The sample records 5,500 to 8,000 distinct CDR3 sequences, approximately 73% being singletons. With regard to this clonotype: Its antigen is unknown.

The chain combines TRBV27 with TRBJ2-7; D unresolved. The sequencing input was CD4+ T cells from blood, cultured in vitro. The clonotype was recovered from a human donor who had recovered from COVID-19. The CDR3 loop is CASKLYLGEQYF. The CDR3, as DNA: TGTGCCAGCAAGCTTTACCTGGGCGAGCAGTACTTC.